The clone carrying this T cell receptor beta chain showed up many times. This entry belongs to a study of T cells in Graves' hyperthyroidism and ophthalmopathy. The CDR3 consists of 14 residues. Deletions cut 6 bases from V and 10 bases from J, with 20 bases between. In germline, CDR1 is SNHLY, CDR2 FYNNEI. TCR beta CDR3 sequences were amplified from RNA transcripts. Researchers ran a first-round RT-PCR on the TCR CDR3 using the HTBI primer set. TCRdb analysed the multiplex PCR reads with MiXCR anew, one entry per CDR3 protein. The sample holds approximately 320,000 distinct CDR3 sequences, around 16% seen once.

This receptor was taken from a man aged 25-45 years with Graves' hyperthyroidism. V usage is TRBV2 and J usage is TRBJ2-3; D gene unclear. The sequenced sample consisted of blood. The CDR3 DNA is TGTGCCAGCAGCTCCAGCGTAGAATCCTGGGCGCAGTATTTT. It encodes CASSSSVESWAQYF.